The T cell receptor beta chain under discussion was sequenced for a study of T-cell memory formation after mild COVID-19 (dated by TCRdb to the early 2020s). Regarding the study in general: TCR sequence clusters from the two donors were found to be largely donor specific. Two young, previously healthy adult volunteers, one female and one male, were included in the cohort. In a couple of donors, T-cell clones that expanded and contracted after mild COVID-19 were tracked by sequencing TCRalpha and TCRbeta repertoires over time. Paper-wide results and their limitations: Some responding clones were found in pre-infection memory, which suggests that pre-existing cross-reactive memory T cells took part in the SARS-CoV-2 response. The study included only a couple of mild cases, and larger cohorts that include severe cases with pre-infection samples were judged to be necessary. SARS-CoV-2 specificity of the second-wave clones peaking on day 37 was not confirmed. Contracting CD4+ clones appeared mostly in the CM and EM memory subsets, whereas CD8+ clones were enriched in EMRA. Balanced CD4/CD8 phenotypes were observed for clones contracting from day 15 to 85, whereas a bias towards CD4+ was observed for a second wave of clones expanding from day 15 to 37.

This clonotype was found many times. The antigen it binds to is not known. No much larger clone is present one base from it, and per-base qualities are unavailable. The reads were generated on an Illumina NovaSeq 6000. cDNA libraries for TCRalpha and TCRbeta were prepared by 5'RACE using constant-segment primers, with sample barcodes and unique molecular identifiers added. Trizol reagent was used to extract RNA from every sample. Libraries were amplified in two PCR steps, with a second sample barcode and Illumina TruSeq adapters added in the second step. Sequencing of the libraries was done on an Illumina NovaSeq, producing 2 x 150 bp paired-end reads. In the paper's pipeline: With migec v1.2.7, reads were demultiplexed and then collapsed into UMI-guided consensus sequences. Using mixcr v2.1.11, UMI consensuses were aligned to TRA and TRB V and J templates and then assembled into clonotypes. A clonotype was counted as expanded or contracted only if both edgeR and NoisET called the change significant, with noise models trained on biological replicates. edgeR calls used a false discovery rate-adjusted p below 0.01 and a log2 fold-change threshold of 1. As an exploratory analysis of dynamics, PCA with hierarchical clustering was applied to max-normalized trajectories of the 1000 most abundant clonotypes. Separately sequenced CD4+ and CD8+ repertoires were used to assign a CD4 or CD8 phenotype to each responding clone. The raw public reads went through TCRdb reprocessing: fastp at Q25, MiXCR clone calling, in-frame beta chains kept. When rows share a CDR3 protein, they turn into one entry using the most common DNA and genes. In this record, the V and J calls reflect TCRdb's handling and not the investigators' own analysis. For this sample there are roughly 370,000 distinct CDR3 sequences; 15% to 20% appear just once. Clones ranked in the top ten supply around a fifth of the sample.

PBMCs were isolated by Ficoll-Paque density gradient centrifugation. CDR1 is given as SEHNR and CDR2 as FQNEAQ, both from the germline V gene (reference sequence). The CDR3 contains 15 residues, cysteine and phenylalanine counted. Left in the record is the CDR3 DNA by itself, 45 bases read in frame from the first base. V gives up 5 bases and J gives up 0 bases, and the segment between their germline ends measures 13 bases. Sequences were obtained from PBMCs or a T cell subset sorted from them (not recorded which). The clonotype originates from a man younger than 35 who had mild COVID-19 (a few samples of this study predate the infection). The sample titles of this study are shuffled in the database, so cell type and time point are left out; the donor was told from shared clones. The sequence is built from TRBV7-9 and TRBJ1-1; too little of a D gene remains to name it. The CDR3 region reads CASSPPGPMNTEAFF. The DNA sequence is as follows: TGTGCCAGCAGCCCTCCCGGACCTATGAACACTGAAGCTTTCTTT. Reference TRBV7-9 and TRBJ1-1 genes cover what lies past the CDR3, so the full variable domain is DTGVSQNPRHKITKRGQNVTFRCDPISEHNRLYWYRQTLGQGPEFLTYFQNEAQLEKSRLLSDRFSAERPKGSFSTLEIQRTEQGDSAMYLCASSPPGPMNTEAFFGQGTRLTVV.